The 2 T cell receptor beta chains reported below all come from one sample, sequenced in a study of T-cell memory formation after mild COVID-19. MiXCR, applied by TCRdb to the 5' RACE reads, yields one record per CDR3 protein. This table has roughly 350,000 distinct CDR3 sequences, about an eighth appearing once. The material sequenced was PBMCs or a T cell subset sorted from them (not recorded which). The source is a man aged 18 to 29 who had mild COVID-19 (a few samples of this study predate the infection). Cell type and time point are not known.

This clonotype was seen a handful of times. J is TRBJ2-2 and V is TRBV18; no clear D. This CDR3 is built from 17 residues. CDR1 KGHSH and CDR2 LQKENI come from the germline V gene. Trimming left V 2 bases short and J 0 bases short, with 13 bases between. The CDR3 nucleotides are TGTGCCAGCTCACCAACCCCGGTAGCCGCGAACACCGGGGAGCTGTTTTTT. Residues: CASSPTPVAANTGELFF.

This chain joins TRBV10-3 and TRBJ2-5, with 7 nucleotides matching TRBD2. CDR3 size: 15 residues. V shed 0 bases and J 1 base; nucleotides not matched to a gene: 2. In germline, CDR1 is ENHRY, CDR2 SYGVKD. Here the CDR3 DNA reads TGTGCCATCAGTGAGTCGACGGGGGGCCAAGAGACCCAGTACTTC. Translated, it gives CAISESTGGQETQYF.